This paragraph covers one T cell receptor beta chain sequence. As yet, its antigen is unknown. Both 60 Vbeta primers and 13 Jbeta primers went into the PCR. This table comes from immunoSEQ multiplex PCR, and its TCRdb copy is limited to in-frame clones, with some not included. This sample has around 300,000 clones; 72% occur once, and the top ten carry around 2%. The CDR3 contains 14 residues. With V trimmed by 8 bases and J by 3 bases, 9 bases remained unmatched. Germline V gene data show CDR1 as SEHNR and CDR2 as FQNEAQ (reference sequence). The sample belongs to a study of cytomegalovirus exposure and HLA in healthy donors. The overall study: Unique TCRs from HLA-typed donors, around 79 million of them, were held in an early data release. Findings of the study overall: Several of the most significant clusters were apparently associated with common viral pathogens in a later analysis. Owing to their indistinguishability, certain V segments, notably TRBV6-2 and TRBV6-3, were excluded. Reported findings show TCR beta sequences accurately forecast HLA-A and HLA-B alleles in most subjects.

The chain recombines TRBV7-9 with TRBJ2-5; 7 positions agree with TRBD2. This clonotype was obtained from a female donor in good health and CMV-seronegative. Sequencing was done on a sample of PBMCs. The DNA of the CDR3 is TGTGCCAGCTACCCCTTCGGGGGGAAAGAGACCCAGTACTTC. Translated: CASYPFGGKETQYF.